Shown below are 30 T cell receptor beta chains from a single sample sequenced in a study of blood T cell repertoires in COVID-19. Sequencing used immunoSEQ multiplex PCR; TCRdb keeps in-frame clones, though not all of them. The sample has 75,000 to 100,000 clones, roughly 80% seen once. The sequenced sample was peripheral blood. Receptors were obtained from a man in his sixties with acute or convalescent COVID-19.

The chain recombines TRBV6-2 or TRBV6-3 with TRBJ2-5, with 7 positions matching TRBD1. This CDR3 spans 14 amino acids. Germline CDR1 is MNHEY and CDR2 is SVGEGT. Losses at the gene ends were 5 bases for V and 3 bases for J; bases not matched to a gene: 6. CDR3 coding DNA: TGTGCCAGCAGTCGGGACAGAGCGAAAGAGACCCAGTACTTC. This translates into CASSRDRAKETQYF.

V is TRBV2 and J is TRBJ2-5; D is undetermined. Germline loops: CDR1 SNHLY, CDR2 FYNNEI. V lost 0 bases and J 4 bases, leaving 21 bases between the germline ends. The CDR3 contains 18 residues. This CDR3 reads CASSEAFIGAPFRETQYF. CDR3 nucleotide sequence: TGTGCCAGCAGTGAAGCTTTTATCGGAGCCCCTTTCCGAGAGACCCAGTACTTC.

The chain employs TRBV7-6 and TRBJ2-1, with 12 nucleotides matching TRBD2. The CDR3 contains 15 residues. Germline V gives CDR1 SGHVS, CDR2 FNYEAQ. V lost 5 bases to trimming and J lost 6 bases; unmatched junction nucleotides: 5. DNA of the CDR3: TGTGCCAGCAGCCTTTCTAGCGGGGGGGCCAATGAGCAGTTCTTC. It translates to CASSLSSGGANEQFF.

The genes are TRBV7-9 and TRBJ2-3; D uncertain. The ends were cut back, 5 bases at V and 3 bases at J, with 6 bases in the middle. The CDR3 sequence is 12 residues long. Germline V gives CDR1 SEHNR, CDR2 FQNEAQ (reference sequence). CDR3 sequence reads: CASSVQTDTQYF. The CDR3 DNA reads TGTGCCAGCAGCGTACAAACAGATACGCAGTATTTT.

The chain couples TRBV19 to TRBJ2-3; possible D gene TRBD2, 6 bases. Deletions cut 3 bases from V and 2 bases from J, with 9 bases between. The CDR3 covers 14 residues. Germline assignment: CDR1 LNHDA and CDR2 SQIVND (reference sequence). CDR3 in DNA: TGTGCCAGTAGTATCGGGGGAGTCACAGATACGCAGTATTTT. Translation: CASSIGGVTDTQYF.

The chain couples TRBV30 to TRBJ1-6; possibly TRBD1 for D (6 bases). Germline CDR1 reads GTSNPN; CDR2 reads SVGIG (reference sequence). This CDR3 has 13 residues. Trimming stripped 3 bases from V and 7 bases from J, with 10 bases between. CDR3 in amino acids: CAWRDSPNSPLHF. The CDR3 nucleotides are TGTGCCTGGAGGGACAGTCCCAATTCACCCCTCCACTTT.

The chain uses TRBV6-5 and TRBJ1-4, with a tentative D call TRBD1 (6 bases). V was shortened by 8 bases and J by 7 bases, with 20 bases between the two germline ends. This CDR3 is built from 15 residues. Germline V CDR1 and CDR2: MNHEY, SVGAGI. The CDR3 loop reads CASLKIGRGTEKLFF. Written as DNA, the CDR3 is TGTGCCAGCTTAAAGATTGGCAGGGGTACTGAAAAACTGTTTTTT.

This clone appeared a few times. V is TRBV5-1 and J is TRBJ2-3, with 7 bases fitting TRBD1. J gave up 5 bases and V 4 bases, and 10 bases lay outside the gene matches. This CDR3 is built from 15 residues. Germline V CDR1 and CDR2: SGHRS, YFSETQ. CDR3 in amino acids: CASSTWTGVGDTQYF. In nucleotides, the CDR3 is TGCGCCAGCAGCACGTGGACAGGAGTGGGAGATACGCAGTATTTT.

The chain recombines TRBV27 with TRBJ1-2, with 10 bases aligning to TRBD1. Losses at the gene ends were 5 bases for V and 5 bases for J; bases not matched to a gene: 8. Per the germline V gene, CDR1 is MNHEY and CDR2 is SMNVEV (reference sequence). The CDR3 is 15 residues long. The CDR3, as DNA: TGTGCCAGCAGTACGAGACAGGGGGCCTTATATGGCTACACCTTC. Translated, it gives CASSTRQGALYGYTF.

This chain uses TRBV19 with TRBJ2-7; tentative D call: TRBD1 (6 bases). In germline, CDR1 is LNHDA, CDR2 SQIVND (reference sequence). The V end was cut by 5 bases, the J end by 0 bases, with 11 bases between. The CDR3 runs to 14 residues. The CDR3 region has the DNA TGTGCCAGTAGTCTCGACAGGCGCTCCTACGAGCAGTACTTC. Protein: CASSLDRRSYEQYF.

This clone came up many times. The chain uses TRBV7-2 and TRBJ1-5; no definite D call. In germline, CDR1 is SGHTA, CDR2 FQGNSA. The CDR3 runs to 14 residues. V was cut by 1 base and J by 7 bases, with 11 bases left in between. The CDR3 DNA reads TGTGCCAGCAGCTTAGAAGGAGGGAGGCAGCCCCAGCATTTT. It encodes CASSLEGGRQPQHF.

The V gene is TRBV10-1, the J gene TRBJ1-2; D perhaps matches TRBD1 (6 bases). With 6 bases removed from V and 7 bases from J, the gap between germline ends came to 15 bases. The CDR3 extends over 13 amino acids. Germline V gene sequence: CDR1 WNHNN, CDR2 SYGVQD (reference sequence). The CDR3 DNA sequence: TGCGCCAGCAGCAAGGACAGAGCTGTTGGCTACACCTTC. Amino acid sequence: CASSKDRAVGYTF.

The V and J genes are TRBV11-3 and TRBJ1-1; a weak D match, TRBD1 (5 bases). With 1 base removed from V and 4 bases from J, the gap between germline ends came to 7 bases. The CDR3 has 13 residues. CDR1 is SGHNT and CDR2 is YENEEA in the germline V gene. Written as DNA, the CDR3 is TGTGCCAGCAGCTTAGGACAGTCCACTGAAGCTTTCTTT. Amino acid sequence: CASSLGQSTEAFF.

The rearrangement joins TRBV20-1 to TRBJ2-1; 10 bases match TRBD2. V lost 3 bases, J lost 3 bases, and 5 bases stayed unmatched. Looked up from germline, CDR1 is DFQATT and CDR2 is SNEGSKA (reference sequence). The CDR3 has 15 residues. The CDR3 protein is CSASRLAGLYNEQFF. Here the CDR3 DNA reads TGCAGTGCTAGTCGACTAGCGGGCCTCTACAATGAGCAGTTCTTC.

This clone came up once. Written as DNA, the CDR3 is TGCAGCGTTGAACACACAGGGGGGGGAGAGACCCAGTACTTC. Encoded protein: CSVEHTGGGETQYF. The chain uses TRBV29-1 and TRBJ2-5; tentatively, D is TRBD1 (8 bases). The CDR3 has 14 amino acids. Trimming cost V 2 bases and J 4 bases, with 14 bases left between them. Germline V CDR1 and CDR2: SQVTM, ANQGSEA.

The genes are TRBV11-2 and TRBJ1-3; D perhaps matches TRBD1 (6 bases). The V and J ends lost 4 bases and 1 base respectively, with 11 bases between them. CDR3 length equals 15 residues. The germline gives CDR1 SGHAT, CDR2 FQNNGV. The CDR3: CASSSRTVSGNTIYF. The CDR3 nucleotides are TGTGCCAGCAGCTCCAGGACAGTGTCTGGAAACACCATATATTTT.

This clone was observed a handful of times. In DNA, the CDR3 is TGTGCCAGCTCACCAGGACAGGACACATACAATGAGCAGTTCTTC. Amino acid sequence: CASSPGQDTYNEQFF. J is TRBJ2-1 and V is TRBV18; TRBD1 matches at 7 bases. The CDR3 length is 15 residues. Germline V gene data show CDR1 as KGHSH and CDR2 as LQKENI. V lost 2 bases and J lost 4; bases outside the gene matches: 5.

This chain uses TRBV5-1 with TRBJ2-1, with 7 positions matching TRBD1. Germline V gene lookup returns CDR1 SGHRS and CDR2 YFSETQ. With 0 bases clipped from V and 4 bases from J, the junction kept 4 bases outside the gene matches. The CDR3 is made up of 15 amino acids. This chain's CDR3 is CASSLEGQSYNEQFF. CDR3 nucleotide sequence: TGCGCCAGCAGCTTGGAGGGACAGAGTTACAATGAGCAGTTCTTC.

This chain links TRBV4-1 with TRBJ1-5; D is unclear. There are 14 residues in the CDR3. V was cut by 4 bases and J by 4 bases, with 11 bases left in between. In germline, CDR1 is MGHRA, CDR2 YSYEKL. As DNA, the CDR3 is TGCGCCAGCAGCCGAGACCCGGGGAATCAGCCCCAGCATTTT. Residues: CASSRDPGNQPQHF.

The chain links TRBV7-2 to TRBJ1-3, with a tentative D call TRBD1 (5 bases). CDR1 is SGHTA, CDR2 FQGNSA, per germline. The CDR3 is made up of 14 amino acids. V dropped 3 bases and J dropped 6 bases, with 12 bases sitting between them. This chain's CDR3 is CASSFGGFENTIYF. DNA for the CDR3: TGTGCCAGCAGCTTCGGGGGTTTCGAAAACACCATATATTTT.

This chain connects TRBV6-5 to TRBJ2-1; 12 bases map to TRBD2. Germline trimming cut 6 bases from V and 7 bases from J; bases unmatched to any gene: 1. The germline V gene encodes CDR1 MNHEY and CDR2 SVGAGI. This CDR3 region has 13 residues. The CDR3 is CASRLAGGNEQFF. Here the CDR3 DNA reads TGTGCCAGCAGGCTAGCGGGGGGGAATGAGCAGTTCTTC.

Note on this clone: Sequence at one end of the junction differs from germline and may be a read error. The chain is built from TRBV5-6 and TRBJ2-5, with TRBD1 identical over 7 bases. CDR1 SGHDT and CDR2 YYEEEE come from the germline V gene. The CDR3 length is 14 residues. The CDR3 reads CASSLANRDRGSDF. The CDR3 DNA sequence: TGTGCCAGCAGCTTGGCGAACCGGGACAGAGGGTCGGACTTC.

The CDR3 bases are TGTGCCAGCAGCCTCAGGGGGACTGGGGCCAACGTCCTGACTTTC. It specifies CASSLRGTGANVLTF. The chain joins TRBV7-2 to TRBJ2-6, with 7 bases lining up with TRBD1. The CDR3 spans 15 residues. J was trimmed by 2 bases and V by 5 bases; bases with no gene match: 3. The germline V gene has CDR1 SGHTA and CDR2 FQGNSA.

The chain has TRBV15 and TRBJ1-2; possible D gene TRBD1, 6 bases. Germline V lookup: CDR1 LNHNV, CDR2 YYDKDF (reference sequence). Trimming took 6 bases from V and 4 from J, leaving 9 bases between them. The length of the CDR3 is 12 residues. The CDR3 protein is CATSRDTYGYTF. For the CDR3, the DNA is TGTGCCACCAGTCGGGACACCTATGGCTACACCTTC.

The V call is TRBV5-4, the J call TRBJ2-5; maybe TRBD2 (5 bases). The V and J ends lost 3 bases and 3 bases respectively, with 9 bases between them. CDR3 size: 13 residues. Germline V gives CDR1 SGHNT, CDR2 YYREEE (reference sequence). The CDR3 DNA is TGTGCCAGCAGCTCCGGGGATGAAGAGACCCAGTACTTC. Protein sequence: CASSSGDEETQYF.

This chain uses TRBV11-3 with TRBJ2-5, with a possible D match to TRBD2 (6 bases). V lost 4 bases and J 4 bases, leaving 13 bases between the germline ends. Per the germline V gene, CDR1 is SGHNT and CDR2 is YENEEA. The CDR3 is 14 residues long. Here the CDR3 DNA reads TGTGCCAGCAGCTCCCTAGCGATTGGAGAGACCCAGTACTTC. Residues: CASSSLAIGETQYF.

This chain connects TRBV7-2 to TRBJ1-1, with D possibly being TRBD1 (6 bases). V was cut by 5 bases and J by 5 bases, with 30 bases left in between. The CDR3 totals 19 residues. Germline CDR1 reads SGHTA; CDR2 reads FQGNSA. The CDR3 region is CASSPGVGGAWGVFTEAFF. DNA of the CDR3: TGTGCCAGCAGCCCCGGGGTCGGGGGGGCTTGGGGCGTTTTTACTGAAGCTTTCTTT.

This clone appeared a few times. The genes are TRBV11-3 and TRBJ2-6, with 7 positions matching TRBD1. CDR1 is SGHNT, CDR2 YENEEA, per germline. V was pared by 10 bases and J by 4 bases, with 7 bases of the junction left unmatched. The CDR3 consists of 14 residues. Here the CDR3 DNA reads TGTGCCACTCGACAGGGTTCAGGGGCCAACGTCCTGACTTTC. The encoded protein is CATRQGSGANVLTF.

The rearrangement links TRBV23-1 to TRBJ1-6; D not resolved. TRBV23-1 counts as an open reading frame of uncertain function. The CDR3 is 15 amino acids. Trimming cost V 2 bases and J 5 bases, with 10 bases left between them. CDR3 region: CASSQHGENNSPLHF. CDR3 nucleotides: TGCGCCAGCAGTCAACACGGAGAAAATAATTCACCCCTCCACTTT.

The rearrangement uses TRBV5-1 and TRBJ2-7; TRBD1 aligns across 9 bases. This CDR3 contains 14 residues. Looked up from germline, CDR1 is SGHRS and CDR2 is YFSETQ. Trimming cost V 4 bases and J 3 bases; bases outside gene matches: 5. CDR3 region: CASSKGQGGYEQYF. CDR3 nucleotide sequence: TGCGCCAGCAGCAAGGGACAGGGAGGCTACGAGCAGTACTTC.